This TCR beta chain emerged from a study of beta chain features in type 1 diabetes. Findings and limits, study-wide: Moderate yet significant TCRB CDR3 shortening was seen in Type 1 diabetes patients in all four CD4+ subsets. Lower insertion and higher deletion counts appeared at VDJ junctions in type 1 diabetes patients.

Every bit of the isolated RNA underwent reverse transcription, so sequencing read expressed TCRB transcripts. Using immunoSEQ multiplex PCR, the repertoire was profiled, and TCRdb retains in-frame clones only, with some absent. This sample yields approximately 600,000 clones, of which 12% are seen a single time; more than 0.09% belongs to the top ten. The junction had 12 bases not matched to a gene; V was cut back by 6 bases and J by 3 bases. The germline V gene encodes CDR1 SGHRS and CDR2 YFSETQ. The CDR3 has 16 residues. Note on this clone: Antigen: not known.

The TCR was taken from a man aged 30 to 45 with type 1 diabetes. The rearrangement uses TRBV5-1 and TRBJ2-3; the match to TRBD2 covers 8 bases. The sample comprised naive CD4+ T cells from blood. The CDR3 here is CASTPDSGGITDTQYF. CDR3 sequence (DNA): TGCGCCAGCACCCCGGACAGCGGGGGAATAACAGATACGCAGTATTTT.